This TCR beta chain was sequenced in a study of tumor-infiltrating lymphocytes in localized non-small cell lung cancer. About the research overall: Several tumor histologies, both smoking statuses, and some post-neoadjuvant chemotherapy samples were included.

General study points: Immunotypes IM1 and IM2 had similar TCR-derived T-cell fractions. Different pieces of the same tissue went to different assays, confounding technical variation with intratumor heterogeneity. Tumor T-cell fraction from TCR sequencing was not associated with recurrence-free survival (p = 0.61).

Assay: immunoSEQ multiplex PCR; the TCRdb copy retains only in-frame clones and omits some. The sample lists about 13,000 clones, around 74% seen once, with about 12% in the top ten. On this clone itself: What it binds is not known.

The CDR3 consists of 17 residues. Germline values: CDR1 ENHRY, CDR2 SYGVKD. V shed 0 bases and J shed 0 bases, with 14 bases lying between them. The V gene is TRBV10-3, the J gene TRBJ1-2; a weak D match, TRBD1 (5 bases). The receptor was isolated from a human donor with non-small cell lung cancer. Material: lung tumor tissue. The CDR3 bases are TGTGCCATCAGTGAGTCGAGGGGAGCAATAACTAACTATGGCTACACCTTC. Translating gives CAISESRGAITNYGYTF.